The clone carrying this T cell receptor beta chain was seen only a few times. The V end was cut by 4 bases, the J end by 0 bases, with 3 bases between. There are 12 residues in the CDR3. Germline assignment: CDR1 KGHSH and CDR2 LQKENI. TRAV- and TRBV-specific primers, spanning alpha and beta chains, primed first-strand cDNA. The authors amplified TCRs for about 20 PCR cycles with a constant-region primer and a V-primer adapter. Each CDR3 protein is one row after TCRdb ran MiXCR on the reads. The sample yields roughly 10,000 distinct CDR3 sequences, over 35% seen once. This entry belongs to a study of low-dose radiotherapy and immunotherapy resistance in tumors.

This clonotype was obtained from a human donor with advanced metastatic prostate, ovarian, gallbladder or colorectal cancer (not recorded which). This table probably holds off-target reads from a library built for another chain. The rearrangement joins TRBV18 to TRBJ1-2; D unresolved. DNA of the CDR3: TGTGCCAGCTCACTTGCTAACTATGGCTACACCTTC. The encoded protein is CASSLANYGYTF.